This T cell receptor beta chain stems from a study of identical twins (dated by TCRdb to about 2016). In terms of the full investigation: The study deep-sequenced TCR alpha and beta repertoires from monozygotic twins, unrelated adults of various ages and cord blood to test whether fetal clonotypes persist. To rule out contamination, the twin experiments were replicated at different times with different library preparation protocols. The study at large found these results: Compared with coincidental sharing between unrelated individuals, an excess of low generation-probability sequences was observed among out-of-frame TCR alpha sequences shared between twins. Abundant cord blood beta clonotypes carried fewer insertions; young adult naive repertoires showed a weaker similar trend, while memory repertoires showed none. In monozygotic twins, recombination models systematically underestimated out-of-frame TCR alpha sharing, but the models matched the sharing seen between unrelated individuals. Because the same donors could not be followed over many years, the conclusions depended on cross-sectional statistical analysis. Excess twin sharing in beta out-of-frame sequences was weaker because fewer shared sequences lowered the signal-to-noise ratio. Zero-insertion analyses could be partly confounded by invariant T cells such as MAIT and iNKT, although diverse VJ usage argued against such confounding for most clonotypes.

As for this clonotype: What this receptor recognizes is not known. No per-base quality is available; no much larger clone lies one base away.

At the junction V is shortened by 5 bases and J by 9 bases, with 19 bases in between. Inclusive of the bounding cysteine and phenylalanine, the CDR3 is 15 residues long. This entry keeps only the CDR3 DNA: 45 bases, framed from base 1. CDR1 and CDR2 are read off the germline V gene (reference sequence) as LNHDA and SQIVND. The library came from 5' RACE. These reads were obtained on an Illumina HiSeq 2000. A universal primer binding site was introduced by template switching, and a unique molecular identifier was present in the final cDNA, enabling accurate counting of TCR cDNA molecules. Specific primers in the conserved constant-segment region were used to synthesize first-strand cDNA for TCR alpha and beta chains. To control for contamination, every cDNA library carried two barcodes: a SMART-Mk sample barcode plus Illumina barcodes. TruSeq adapter sequences, together with Illumina sample barcodes, were added in two successive PCR steps. The Illumina HiSeq platform was used with custom primers to sequence TCR alpha and beta cDNA libraries. Regarding the original processing steps: MiGEC processed the raw reads to extract unique molecular identifiers, while MiXCR was used to determine the CDR3 positions. For each individual, recombination models were inferred using an EM algorithm with the repgenHMM and IGoR tools. The tcR package in R was used for shared clonotype analysis, with sharing normalized by the product of cloneset sizes. To study raw recombination without the effects of thymic and clonal selection, out-of-frame nonproductive sequences were analyzed. The raw public reads went through TCRdb reprocessing: fastp at Q25, MiXCR clone calling, in-frame beta chains kept. Each record represents a unique CDR3 protein, reported with the most common genes and DNA among its rows. These V and J calls derive from TCRdb rather than the authors' analysis. A total of about 890,000 distinct CDR3 sequences appear in this sample, 10% to 15% of them only once. Clones ranked in the top ten supply around 1.5% of the sample.

Only healthy Caucasian donors were included. The twin cohort comprised three pairs of female monozygotic twins, all aged roughly 18 to 30 years. Peripheral blood mononuclear cells were used as the source from which RNA for TCR libraries was isolated. These data were likewise used in another study, on yellow fever vaccine responses in identical twins. Looking at the second paper: The T cell response to vaccination in identical twins was reported by the authors to appear partly convergent and partly personalized. In identical twins, the study followed T cell clones that responded to the vaccine with precision.

The chain is encoded by TRBV19 joined to TRBJ2-2; tentative D gene TRBD2, with 5 bases matching. The sample consisted of PBMCs. This clonotype was obtained from a woman under 30 in good health. Here the CDR3 is given as CASSDKSPRGRELFF. In nucleotides, the sequence is TGTGCCAGTAGTGACAAGAGCCCGAGAGGGAGGGAGCTGTTTTTT. Supplemented by the reference TRBV19 and TRBJ2-2 proteins around the CDR3, the complete variable domain is DGGITQSPKYLFRKEGQNVTLSCEQNLNHDAMYWYRQDPGQGLRLIYYSQIVNDFQKGDIAEGYSVSREKKESFPLTVTSAQKNPTAFYLCASSDKSPRGRELFFGEGSRLTVL.